A selection of T cell receptor beta chains follows, all from one sample in a study of T cells in Graves' hyperthyroidism and ophthalmopathy. TCRdb re-derived calls from the multiplex PCR reads in MiXCR, one entry per CDR3 protein. The table lists 480,000 or so distinct CDR3 sequences, over 13% of them singletons. Specimen: blood. The source of these receptors is a woman under 30 with Graves' hyperthyroidism. Both conserved end residues are part of each CDR3. A D gene is named only where the DNA matches it firmly. Size is stated for part of the rows, as once, few or many counts, or as a class when the clone is expanded.

d_gene: -; v_gene: TRBV27; j_gene: TRBJ2-1; abundance: many; CDR3nt: TGTGCCAGCAGCCCGGGGGGGAGACAGGGTAGGGATGAGCAGTTCTTC; CDR3aa: CASSPGGRQGRDEQFF
d_gene: TRBD1; v_gene: TRBV18; j_gene: TRBJ2-1; abundance: few; CDR3nt: TGTGCCAGCTCAACCGGGACAGGGGGTTTTGCGGGTCGGACCTCTGAGCAGTTCTTC; CDR3aa: CASSTGTGGFAGRTSEQFF
d_gene: TRBD1; v_gene: TRBV7-3; j_gene: TRBJ1-1; abundance: -; CDR3nt: TGTGCCAGCAGCTCCGGGGGGACAGGCCCCACTGAAGCTTTCTTT; CDR3aa: CASSSGGTGPTEAFF
d_gene: TRBD2; v_gene: TRBV2; j_gene: TRBJ2-1; abundance: many; CDR3nt: TGTGCCAGCAGACAAACTAGCGCCAGTTACAATGAGCAGTTCTTC; CDR3aa: CASRQTSASYNEQFF
d_gene: -; v_gene: TRBV12-3/TRBV12-4; j_gene: TRBJ1-4; abundance: many; CDR3nt: TGTGCCAGCAGAGGTCGAACTAATGAAAAACTGTTTTTT; CDR3aa: CASRGRTNEKLFF
d_gene: TRBD2; v_gene: TRBV7-9; j_gene: TRBJ2-3; abundance: -; CDR3nt: TGTGCCAGCAGCCCCCCTAGCGGGAGTCTGTCTTCAGATACGCAGTATTTT; CDR3aa: CASSPPSGSLSSDTQYF
d_gene: -; v_gene: TRBV6-1; j_gene: TRBJ2-6; abundance: few; CDR3nt: TGTGCCAGCAAGATACGGCAGGGGATACCCCCGGCTGGGGCCAACGTCCTGACTTTC; CDR3aa: CASKIRQGIPPAGANVLTF
d_gene: -; v_gene: TRBV12-3/TRBV12-4; j_gene: TRBJ1-3; abundance: many; CDR3nt: TGTGCCAGCAGTTTATCGGGGACGGCGGGCTCCTCTGGAAACACCATATATTTT; CDR3aa: CASSLSGTAGSSGNTIYF
d_gene: -; v_gene: TRBV27; j_gene: TRBJ1-4; abundance: many; CDR3nt: TGTGCCAGCAGTTTAGAGGGGATTGGGCGAAAACTGTTTTTT; CDR3aa: CASSLEGIGRKLFF
d_gene: TRBD1; v_gene: TRBV19; j_gene: TRBJ2-1; abundance: many; CDR3nt: TGTGCCAGTAGTATACCGGGACAGGGGGCTAGTGAGCAGTTCTTC; CDR3aa: CASSIPGQGASEQFF
d_gene: -; v_gene: TRBV11-2; j_gene: TRBJ2-7; abundance: many; CDR3nt: TGTGCCAGCAGCTTGGAGAAGACCATCTCCTACGAGCAGTACTTC; CDR3aa: CASSLEKTISYEQYF
d_gene: -; v_gene: TRBV6-6; j_gene: TRBJ1-2; abundance: few; CDR3nt: TGTGCCAGCAGTTACGTTTGGGGGGAATTGTATGGCTACACCTTC; CDR3aa: CASSYVWGELYGYTF
d_gene: -; v_gene: TRBV12-3/TRBV12-4; j_gene: TRBJ2-5; abundance: many; CDR3nt: TGTGCCAGCAGATCAGACAGCTCCCAAGAGACCCAGTACTTC; CDR3aa: CASRSDSSQETQYF
d_gene: -; v_gene: TRBV29-1; j_gene: TRBJ1-2; abundance: few; CDR3nt: TGCAGCGTTGGGGGGGAGACAGCTAACTATGGCTACACCTTC; CDR3aa: CSVGGETANYGYTF
d_gene: -; v_gene: TRBV9; j_gene: TRBJ2-3; abundance: -; CDR3nt: TGTGCCAGCAGCGCATACGACAGGAGCACAGATACGCAGTATTTT; CDR3aa: CASSAYDRSTDTQYF
d_gene: -; v_gene: TRBV2; j_gene: TRBJ2-1; abundance: many; CDR3nt: TGTGCCAGCCAGCTAGCGACCTACAATGAGCAGTTCTTC; CDR3aa: CASQLATYNEQFF
d_gene: TRBD2; v_gene: TRBV27; j_gene: TRBJ2-5; abundance: -; CDR3nt: TGTGCCGCCCTGGGGGGACTAGCGGGAGGGGGGTACCAAGAGACCCAGTACTTC; CDR3aa: CAALGGLAGGGYQETQYF
d_gene: TRBD2; v_gene: TRBV18; j_gene: TRBJ2-3; abundance: -; CDR3nt: TGTGCCAGCTCCCAAACTAGCGGGAGAGTCACAGATACGCAGTATTTT; CDR3aa: CASSQTSGRVTDTQYF
d_gene: -; v_gene: TRBV27; j_gene: TRBJ2-2; abundance: few; CDR3nt: TGTGCCAGCAGTCTCTCCTACACCGGGGAGCTGTTTTTT; CDR3aa: CASSLSYTGELFF
d_gene: -; v_gene: TRBV7-8; j_gene: TRBJ2-3; abundance: many; CDR3nt: TGTGCCAGCAGCTTACTCCGGGAGAAACGCACAGATACGCAGTATTTT; CDR3aa: CASSLLREKRTDTQYF
d_gene: -; v_gene: TRBV20-1; j_gene: TRBJ2-1; abundance: -; CDR3nt: TGCAGCTATACAGGAGGGCCTTACAATGAGCAGTTCTTC; CDR3aa: CSYTGGPYNEQFF
d_gene: -; v_gene: TRBV24-1; j_gene: TRBJ2-1; abundance: many; CDR3nt: TGTGCCACCAGTGACCCTAACACTGGCCCTGCGGAGCAGTTCTTC; CDR3aa: CATSDPNTGPAEQFF
d_gene: TRBD2; v_gene: TRBV12-3/TRBV12-4; j_gene: TRBJ2-1; abundance: once; CDR3nt: TGTGCCAGCAGTCCCGGACTAGCGGGAGGAGGGGATGAGCAGTTCTTC; CDR3aa: CASSPGLAGGGDEQFF
d_gene: -; v_gene: TRBV11-1; j_gene: TRBJ2-7; abundance: -; CDR3nt: TGCGCCAGCAGCGGATCAAGATACGAGCAGTACTTC; CDR3aa: CASSGSRYEQYF
d_gene: TRBD2; v_gene: TRBV2; j_gene: TRBJ2-3; abundance: many; CDR3nt: TGTGCCAGCAGGCCTAGCGGGAGGGCCACAGATACGCAGTATTTT; CDR3aa: CASRPSGRATDTQYF
d_gene: TRBD1; v_gene: TRBV30; j_gene: TRBJ1-6; abundance: many; CDR3nt: TGTGCCTGGAGTGGAACAGGACAGGGGGGTTTTTCACCCCTCCACTTT; CDR3aa: CAWSGTGQGGFSPLHF
d_gene: -; v_gene: TRBV9; j_gene: TRBJ1-3; abundance: many; CDR3nt: TGTGCCAGCAGCGTCTCGGGGGAGAACACCATATATTTT; CDR3aa: CASSVSGENTIYF
d_gene: TRBD1; v_gene: TRBV5-8; j_gene: TRBJ1-2; abundance: many; CDR3nt: TGTGCCAGCAGCTACCGGGACAGGACAAACTATGGCTACACCTTC; CDR3aa: CASSYRDRTNYGYTF
d_gene: TRBD2; v_gene: TRBV19; j_gene: TRBJ2-7; abundance: many; CDR3nt: TGTGCCAGTAGTCCCTCCCCGGGACTAGCGGGCTACGAGCAGTACTTC; CDR3aa: CASSPSPGLAGYEQYF
d_gene: -; v_gene: TRBV5-5; j_gene: TRBJ1-3; abundance: many; CDR3nt: TGTGCCAGCAGCTTCCCGAACTCTGGAAACACCATATATTTT; CDR3aa: CASSFPNSGNTIYF
d_gene: -; v_gene: TRBV15; j_gene: TRBJ1-1; abundance: many; CDR3nt: TGTGCCACCAGCAGAGATTACGGAGAGAACACTGAAGCTTTCTTT; CDR3aa: CATSRDYGENTEAFF
d_gene: TRBD1; v_gene: TRBV28; j_gene: TRBJ2-5; abundance: many; CDR3nt: TGTGCCACCCACCTACAGGGGGCCCAAGAGACCCAGTACTTC; CDR3aa: CATHLQGAQETQYF
d_gene: -; v_gene: TRBV7-9; j_gene: TRBJ1-1; abundance: -; CDR3nt: TGTGCCAGCGGACTGATTCGGACTGAAGCTTTCTTT; CDR3aa: CASGLIRTEAFF
d_gene: -; v_gene: TRBV11-3; j_gene: TRBJ1-4; abundance: -; CDR3nt: TGTGCCAGCAGCTCCTCGGGGTACAAAGAAAAACTGTTTTTT; CDR3aa: CASSSSGYKEKLFF
d_gene: -; v_gene: TRBV29-1; j_gene: TRBJ1-6; abundance: few; CDR3nt: TGCAGCGTTGAAGGGGGGGGAACCCTCCACTTT; CDR3aa: CSVEGGGTLHF
d_gene: -; v_gene: TRBV27; j_gene: TRBJ2-7; abundance: many; CDR3nt: TGTGCCAGCAGTCAAACCTGGACGGTGAGCTCCTACGAGCAGTACTTC; CDR3aa: CASSQTWTVSSYEQYF
d_gene: TRBD1; v_gene: TRBV10-3; j_gene: TRBJ2-7; abundance: -; CDR3nt: TGTGCCATCCTGGGACAGGGGGCCTACGAGCAGTACTTC; CDR3aa: CAILGQGAYEQYF
d_gene: TRBD2; v_gene: TRBV6-1; j_gene: TRBJ2-1; abundance: many; CDR3nt: TGTGCCAGCACTGGACTAGCCAACTACAATGAGCAGTTCTTC; CDR3aa: CASTGLANYNEQFF
d_gene: -; v_gene: TRBV6-1; j_gene: TRBJ2-1; abundance: many; CDR3nt: TGTGCCAGCAGTGATCCTAGGGGTACTTGGTACAATGAGCAGTTCTTC; CDR3aa: CASSDPRGTWYNEQFF
d_gene: -; v_gene: TRBV3-1; j_gene: TRBJ2-7; abundance: many; CDR3nt: TGTGCCAGCAGCCCGAAACTGGGACCCTACGAGCAGTACTTC; CDR3aa: CASSPKLGPYEQYF
d_gene: -; v_gene: TRBV2; j_gene: TRBJ2-5; abundance: many; CDR3nt: TGTGCCAGCAGTGTTGGCATCTTGGAGACCCAGTACTTC; CDR3aa: CASSVGILETQYF
d_gene: -; v_gene: TRBV28; j_gene: TRBJ1-1; abundance: many; CDR3nt: TGTGCCAGCAGTTTAGTACAGACAGAAGCTTTCTTT; CDR3aa: CASSLVQTEAFF